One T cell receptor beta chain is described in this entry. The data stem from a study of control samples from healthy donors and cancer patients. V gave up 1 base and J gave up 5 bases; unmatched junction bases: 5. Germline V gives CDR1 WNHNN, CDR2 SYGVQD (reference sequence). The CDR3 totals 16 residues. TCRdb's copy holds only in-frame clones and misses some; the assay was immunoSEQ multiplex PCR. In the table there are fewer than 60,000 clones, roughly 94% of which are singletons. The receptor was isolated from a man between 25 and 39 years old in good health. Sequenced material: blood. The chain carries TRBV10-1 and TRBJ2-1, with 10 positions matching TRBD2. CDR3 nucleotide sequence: TGCGCCAGCAGTGAGTACCTAGCGGGAGCAAACAATGAGCAGTTCTTC. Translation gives CASSEYLAGANNEQFF.